These 23 T cell receptor beta chains share one sample of origin, sequenced in a study of T cells after yellow fever vaccination (dated by TCRdb to the late 2010s). Receptor amplification or capture employed 5' RACE. Sequenced on an Illumina HiSeq 2500. TCRdb trimmed public reads at Q25 via fastp, called clones via MiXCR and kept in-frame beta chains. Entries that share a CDR3 protein sequence are merged under the most common genes and DNA. This sample comprises 300,000 to 400,000 distinct CDR3 sequences, 6.2% of them detected only once. 15% of the sample is taken by the ten largest. What the treatment or condition label conveys for this sample: live attenuated yellow fever vaccine strain. This specimen consisted of PBMCs, obtained 5 days after the yellow fever booster vaccination. Source of these receptors: a man aged 30 to 45 who received the YFV17D yellow fever vaccine.

This clonotype was found a few times. The J gene is TRBJ2-2, the V gene TRBV7-9; D may be TRBD1 (6 bases). V was clipped by 6 bases and J by 6 bases, with 11 bases between them. CDR3 length: 13 residues. Germline loops: CDR1 SEHNR, CDR2 FQNEAQ (reference sequence). CDR3 in DNA: TGTGCCAGCAGGCGTACAGGGTCCGGGGAGCTGTTTTTT. Amino acid sequence: CASRRTGSGELFF.

This clonotype was recorded at least ten times. This rearrangement joins TRBV4-2 to TRBJ2-7; D might be TRBD1 or TRBD2, each matching 5 bases. Germline V lookup: CDR1 LGHNA, CDR2 YNFKEQ. CDR3 length equals 22 residues. V was shortened by 4 bases and J by 0 bases, with 34 bases between the two germline ends. CDR3 sequence: CASSPASPPQDGTFSFSYEQYF. CDR3 DNA sequence: TGTGCCAGCAGCCCGGCTTCGCCTCCTCAAGACGGGACCTTTTCCTTCTCCTACGAGCAGTACTTC.

This clonotype was seen a few times. The chain couples TRBV20-1 to TRBJ2-2, with D possibly being TRBD1 (6 bases). Germline V lookup: CDR1 DFQATT, CDR2 SNEGSKA (reference sequence). There are 16 residues in the CDR3. Deletions cut 1 base from V and 0 bases from J, with 12 bases between. The CDR3: CSARVGDTPNTGELFF. The CDR3 nucleotides are TGCAGTGCTAGAGTTGGGGACACCCCGAACACCGGGGAGCTGTTTTTT.

This clonotype was counted ten times or more. CDR3 DNA sequence: TGTGCCTGGAAACAGCCTACCGCGAACACCGGGGAGCTGTTTTTT. This gives the protein CAWKQPTANTGELFF. The chain links TRBV30 to TRBJ2-2, with no clear D. The V end was cut by 4 bases, the J end by 0 bases, with 12 bases between. The CDR3 has 15 residues. Germline-derived CDR1 and CDR2 are GTSNPN and SVGIG (reference sequence).

CDR3 protein: CSARGYQGAEAFF. CDR3 bases: TGCAGTGCTAGGGGTTACCAGGGAGCTGAAGCTTTCTTT. This sequence joins TRBV20-1 and TRBJ1-1, with TRBD1 as a possible D gene (5 bases). Germline V lookup: CDR1 DFQATT, CDR2 SNEGSKA (reference sequence). The ends were cut back, 3 bases at V and 6 bases at J, with 14 bases in the middle. The CDR3 totals 13 residues.

This clonotype was detected many times. V and J are TRBV28 and TRBJ2-3, with D unresolved. This CDR3 spans 13 amino acids. Germline V CDR1 and CDR2: MDHEN, SYDVKM. Trimming pared 8 bases from V and 0 bases from J, leaving 9 bases between. CDR3 sequence reads: CASRRASTDTQYF. The CDR3 nucleotides read TGTGCCAGCCGGCGAGCCAGCACAGATACGCAGTATTTT.

CDR3 nucleotide sequence: TGTGCCAGCAGCTTAGGACAGGGGAAGTACTTC. Its protein product is CASSLGQGKYF. The V call is TRBV7-2, the J call TRBJ2-7; 8 nucleotides match TRBD1. V was clipped by 1 base and J by 11 bases; unmatched bases: 1. From germline, CDR1 is SGHTA and CDR2 FQGNSA. The CDR3 runs 11 residues.

The chain uses TRBV11-1 and TRBJ2-1; 10 nucleotides align to TRBD1. There are 18 residues in the CDR3. The germline CDR1 and CDR2 sequences are SGHAT and FQDESV (reference sequence). Trimming cost V 5 bases and J 0 bases; bases outside gene matches: 10. Here the CDR3 reads CASSPRWDRGPSYNEQFF. The CDR3 nucleotides are TGTGCCAGCAGCCCTAGGTGGGACAGGGGTCCCTCCTACAATGAGCAGTTCTTC. Variable domain in full (rest from reference TRBV11-1 and TRBJ2-1): EAEVAQSPRYKITEKSQAVAFWCDPISGHATLYWYRQILGQGPELLVQFQDESVVDDSQLPKDRFSAERLKGVDSTLKIQPAELGDSAMYLCASSPRWDRGPSYNEQFFGPGTRLTVL.

In its sample, this clonotype was seen many times. The chain links TRBV27 to TRBJ2-3; unclear D gene. The CDR3 is made up of 14 amino acids. The germline V gene encodes CDR1 MNHEY and CDR2 SMNVEV (reference sequence). Trimming removed 8 bases at V and 2 bases at J, with 14 bases between. The CDR3 spells CASGWAELTDTQYF. The CDR3 DNA follows: TGTGCCAGCGGTTGGGCAGAGCTCACAGATACGCAGTATTTT.

This clonotype was recorded a few times. The rearrangement joins TRBV18 to TRBJ2-3; no reliable D call. V lost 1 base and J 2 bases, leaving 10 bases between the germline ends. Germline CDR1 reads KGHSH; CDR2 reads LQKENI. The CDR3 loop spans 15 amino acids. The chain's CDR3 is CASSPLLELTDTQYF. In nucleotides, the CDR3 is TGTGCCAGCTCACCACTCCTAGAACTCACAGATACGCAGTATTTT.

This clonotype occurred many times. The chain recombines TRBV10-3 with TRBJ2-3, with 8 bases identical to TRBD2. CDR1 is ENHRY and CDR2 is SYGVKD in the germline V gene. J lost 1 base, V lost 6 bases, and 9 bases had no gene match. CDR3 length equals 16 residues. The CDR3, as DNA: TGTGCCATCAGCGGTGGGGCGGGAGGACGCACAGATACGCAGTATTTT. Its protein product is CAISGGAGGRTDTQYF.

This clonotype was seen at least ten times. J is TRBJ1-5 and V is TRBV19; D is uncertain. V lost 4 bases and J lost 6, with 10 bases in between. Germline V gene sequence: CDR1 LNHDA, CDR2 SQIVND (reference sequence). The CDR3 is 13 amino acids. The CDR3 region is CASSNIVFQPQHF. In DNA form, the CDR3 reads TGTGCCAGTAGTAACATCGTATTTCAGCCCCAGCATTTT.

The V call is TRBV9, the J call TRBJ2-1; the match to TRBD2 covers 7 bases. This CDR3 has 14 residues. V lost 3 bases and J lost 5; bases outside the gene matches: 5. Germline V CDR1 and CDR2: SGDLS, YYNGEE. CDR3 nucleotide sequence: TGTGCCAGCAGCGGTAGCGGGCAGCACAATGAGCAGTTCTTC. It codes for CASSGSGQHNEQFF.

Comment on this clonotype: An end of the junction differs from the germline gene, which may be a read error. V and J are TRBV6-5 and TRBJ2-1, with 7 bases aligning to TRBD2. The germline gives CDR1 MNHEY, CDR2 SVGAGI. This CDR3 is 17 amino acids long. The chain's CDR3 is CASSYSRGSGLYNVQFF. The CDR3 DNA reads TGTGCCAGCAGTTACTCGAGGGGTAGCGGGCTCTACAATGTGCAGTTCTTC.

This clonotype was seen a handful of times. A junction boundary mismatches the germline segment, possibly from a read error. CDR3 in DNA: TGCTGTGCTAGAGATCCGGTGCGGGATCTGGGCGAGCAGTACTTC. It encodes CCARDPVRDLGEQYF. This sequence joins TRBV20-1 and TRBJ2-7; TRBD2 is a possible D gene (6 bases). Per the germline V gene, CDR1 is DFQATT and CDR2 is SNEGSKA (reference sequence). The CDR3 spans 15 residues.

On this clonotype itself: This may be a read error, as it is one base from a much larger clone. This chain uses TRBV7-2 with TRBJ2-3; possibly TRBD1 for D (6 bases). CDR3 size: 14 residues. In germline, CDR1 is SGHTA, CDR2 FQGNSA. V was pared by 5 bases and J by 7 bases, with 16 bases between. The CDR3 here is CASSRPKGTYTQYF. In DNA form, the CDR3 reads TGTGCCAGCAGCCGGCCCAAGGGGACATATACGCAGTATTTT.

The chain carries TRBV12-3 or TRBV12-4 and TRBJ1-5; 8 nucleotides line up with TRBD1. The CDR3 has 14 amino acids. Trimming removed 3 bases from V and 6 bases from J; junction bases left unmatched: 4. DNA of the CDR3: TGTGCCAGCAGTTTGGGGACAGGTCTTCAGCCCCAGCATTTT. This gives the protein CASSLGTGLQPQHF.

This clonotype was seen a handful of times. The chain employs TRBV6-5 and TRBJ2-7; D possibly corresponds to TRBD2 (5 bases). V was clipped by 0 bases and J by 4 bases, with 25 bases between them. There are 19 residues in the CDR3. Germline V gene data show CDR1 as MNHEY and CDR2 as SVGAGI. The CDR3 nucleotides read TGTGCCAGCAGTTACTCCGCACCAGCCGGGAAACTCAAGCCTTACGAGCAGTACTTC. It translates to CASSYSAPAGKLKPYEQYF.

The chain uses TRBV7-9 and TRBJ1-4; 7 bases agree with TRBD1. The CDR3 contains 15 residues. CDR1 and CDR2 from the germline V gene are SEHNR and FQNEAQ (reference sequence). J gave up 6 bases and V 8 bases, and 12 bases lay outside the gene matches. Written as DNA, the CDR3 is TGTGCCAGCGCTAGGGCACAGGGGCGCGATGAAAAACTGTTTTTT. Translation: CASARAQGRDEKLFF.

This clonotype was counted a few times. The chain employs TRBV20-1 and TRBJ2-7, with 9 bases matching TRBD1. In germline, CDR1 is DFQATT, CDR2 SNEGSKA (reference sequence). Trimming at V came to 2 bases and at J to 3 bases, leaving 5 bases not matched to a gene. The CDR3 contains 14 residues. The CDR3 is CSARLPGQGYEQYF. The CDR3 region has the DNA TGCAGTGCTAGATTACCGGGACAGGGCTACGAGCAGTACTTC.

This clonotype was seen more than once but under ten times. The chain links TRBV5-1 to TRBJ2-1, with TRBD2 matching 13 bases. V lost 8 bases and J lost 8; bases outside the gene matches: 10. Germline V gives CDR1 SGHRS, CDR2 YFSETQ. The CDR3 is 15 amino acids. The CDR3 spells CASQLAGGPSDEQFF. CDR3 DNA: TGCGCCAGTCAACTAGCGGGAGGGCCGTCAGATGAGCAGTTCTTC.

This clonotype was seen only a few times. The chain recombines TRBV11-2 with TRBJ2-5; perhaps TRBD1 as D (5 bases). The V gene lost 5 bases and the J gene lost 2 bases, with 12 bases spanning the gap. This CDR3 comprises 14 residues. Germline V CDR1 and CDR2: SGHAT, FQNNGV. CDR3 nucleotide sequence: TGTGCCAGCAGCCCGTGGCAGGGACAAGAGACCCAGTACTTC. Protein sequence: CASSPWQGQETQYF.

This clonotype was observed many times. The chain recombines TRBV5-1 with TRBJ2-1; D may be TRBD1 (5 bases). The length of the CDR3 is 13 residues. Trimming removed 0 bases at V and 7 bases at J, with 8 bases between. Per germline, CDR1 SGHRS and CDR2 YFSETQ. As DNA, the CDR3 is TGCGCCAGCAGCTTGGAGGGGCGGAATGAGCAGTTCTTC. Its translation: CASSLEGRNEQFF.